The 29 T cell receptor beta chains given below trace back to one sample, sequenced in a study of T cell responses to AZD1222 COVID-19 vaccine. The table came from immunoSEQ multiplex PCR; TCRdb's copy has only in-frame clones and leaves some out. Here the sample spans about 120,000 clones, around 89% being singletons. The starting material was peripheral blood, obtained 28 days after the second AZD1222 dose. The receptors shown here come from an adult who received the AZD1222 COVID-19 vaccine.

The chain is built from TRBV29-1 and TRBJ2-7, with D possibly called TRBD1 or TRBD2 (5 bases each). CDR1 is SQVTM, CDR2 ANQGSEA, per germline. CDR3 length: 12 residues. Trimming stripped 8 bases from V and 6 bases from J, with 17 bases between. The chain's CDR3 is CSKGRPPSEQYF. The CDR3 bases are TGCAGCAAGGGACGGCCGCCTTCCGAGCAGTACTTC.

CDR3 residues: CASSRQGAPYQPQHF. Here the CDR3 DNA reads TGTGCCAGTAGTAGACAGGGGGCGCCTTATCAGCCCCAGCATTTT. The chain recombines TRBV19 with TRBJ1-5, with 10 bases that match TRBD1. After removal of 4 bases from V and 5 bases from J, the junction contained 5 bases not matched to a gene. CDR3 length equals 15 residues. Germline assignment: CDR1 LNHDA and CDR2 SQIVND (reference sequence).

The chain links TRBV6-5 to TRBJ2-7; 7 nucleotides line up with TRBD1. CDR1 is MNHEY and CDR2 is SVGAGI in the germline V gene. The CDR3 has 13 residues. With V trimmed by 5 bases and J by 6 bases, 7 bases remained unmatched. The CDR3 sequence is CASSTTGKGEQYF. CDR3 sequence (DNA): TGTGCCAGCAGTACGACAGGGAAGGGCGAGCAGTACTTC.

The CDR3 nucleotides read TGTGCCAGCAGTTCCCAGGGGGCAGGGGAGCTGTTTTTT. Translated, it gives CASSSQGAGELFF. V and J are TRBV7-9 and TRBJ2-2; 8 positions agree with TRBD1. With V trimmed by 6 bases and J by 8 bases, 5 bases remained unmatched. CDR3 size: 13 residues. Germline loops: CDR1 SEHNR, CDR2 FQNEAQ (reference sequence).

V is TRBV4-1 and J is TRBJ1-6; D unclear. The germline V gene encodes CDR1 MGHRA and CDR2 YSYEKL. V lost 2 bases, J lost 0 bases, and 8 bases lay in between. The CDR3 sequence is 16 residues long. The DNA of the CDR3 is TGCGCCAGCAGCCAATCATCAAGCTCCTATAATTCACCCCTCCACTTT. Its protein is CASSQSSSSYNSPLHF.

The CDR3 DNA follows: TGCGCCAGCAGCCAGGCCACGACTAGCGGAGGGACCTACGAGCAGTACTTC. Residues: CASSQATTSGGTYEQYF. The chain uses TRBV4-3 and TRBJ2-7, with TRBD2 matching 9 bases. Germline CDR1 reads LGHNA; CDR2 reads YSLEER. The V segment lost 3 bases and the J segment 2 bases; nucleotides outside the gene matches: 11. The CDR3 contains 17 residues.

The V and J genes are TRBV9 and TRBJ2-4; 8 bases are a match to TRBD1. CDR3 length: 18 residues. V gave up 0 bases and J gave up 1 base; unmatched junction bases: 9. CDR1 SGDLS and CDR2 YYNGEE come from the germline V gene. The CDR3 sequence is CASSVALGTGGAKNIQYF. The CDR3 DNA is TGTGCCAGCAGCGTAGCTCTAGGTACAGGGGGGGCCAAAAACATTCAGTACTTC.

This chain connects TRBV10-3 to TRBJ2-3; 8 bases are shared with TRBD2. CDR3 size: 16 residues. CDR1 and CDR2 from the germline V gene are ENHRY and SYGVKD. Unmatched junction bases numbered 8, after V lost 0 bases and J lost 6 bases. In DNA form, the CDR3 reads TGTGCCATCAGTGAGTCGGATAGCGGGGATGGGGATACGCAGTATTTT. Translation gives CAISESDSGDGDTQYF.

This clone was counted a single time. This chain uses TRBV7-2 with TRBJ2-3; TRBD2 matches at 10 bases. Germline assignment: CDR1 SGHTA and CDR2 FQGNSA. CDR3 length: 15 residues. Trimming at V came to 5 bases and at J to 2 bases, leaving 4 bases not matched to a gene. The DNA for the CDR3 is TGTGCCAGCAGCATACTAGCGGGGCACACAGATACGCAGTATTTT. The encoded protein is CASSILAGHTDTQYF. The full variable domain, in which reference TRBV7-2 and TRBJ2-3 provide the parts outside the CDR3, is GAGVSQSPSNKVTEKGKDVELRCDPISGHTALYWYRQSLGQGLEFLIYFQGNSAPDKSGLPSDRFSAERTGGSVSTLTIQRTQQEDSAVYLCASSILAGHTDTQYFGPGTRLTVL.

The chain employs TRBV6-5 and TRBJ2-7, with 10 bases that match TRBD2. This CDR3 contains 16 residues. Germline trimming cut 1 base from V and 5 bases from J; bases unmatched to any gene: 8. Germline-derived CDR1 and CDR2 are MNHEY and SVGAGI. CDR3 coding DNA: TGTGCCAGCAGTTACTTTCCTAGCGGGAGTCGAAACGAGCAGTACTTC. Encoded protein: CASSYFPSGSRNEQYF.

The chain carries TRBV5-6 and TRBJ2-5; TRBD1 agrees at 7 bases. V lost 5 bases to trimming and J lost 4 bases; unmatched junction nucleotides: 5. CDR1 is SGHDT and CDR2 is YYEEEE in the germline V gene. CDR3 length: 13 amino acids. Written as DNA, the CDR3 is TGTGCCAGCAGATACAGGGGTCGAGAGACCCAGTACTTC. Translated: CASRYRGRETQYF.

The chain carries TRBV4-3 and TRBJ1-2, with D maybe TRBD1 (5 bases). The CDR3 is made up of 14 amino acids. The germline gives CDR1 LGHNA, CDR2 YSLEER. Trimming removed 0 bases from V and 3 bases from J, with 8 bases in between. The CDR3 DNA follows: TGCGCCAGCAGCCAAGAAACAGGAGACTATGGCTACACCTTC. Protein sequence: CASSQETGDYGYTF.

The rearrangement links TRBV28 to TRBJ2-7; D is unclear. The germline V and J ends were trimmed by 5 bases and 7 bases, with 9 bases remaining between them. Germline-derived CDR1 and CDR2 are MDHEN and SYDVKM. This CDR3 is 11 amino acids long. CDR3 in amino acids: CASSSAPEQYF. The DNA for the CDR3 is TGTGCCAGCAGTAGCGCGCCGGAGCAGTACTTC. The variable domain in full, with the rest retrieved from reference TRBV28 and TRBJ2-7, is DVKVTQSSRYLVKRTGEKVFLECVQDMDHENMFWYRQDPGLGLRLIYFSYDVKMKEKGDIPEGYSVSREKKERFSLILESASTNQTSMYLCASSSAPEQYFGPGTRLTVT.

This sequence joins TRBV3-1 (or the pseudogene TRBV3-2) and TRBJ1-4; D possibly corresponds to TRBD1 (5 bases). The V gene's germline CDR1 is LGHDT and CDR2 YNNKEL (reference sequence). The CDR3 contains 16 residues. V was cut by 3 bases and J by 0 bases, with 11 bases left in between. In DNA, the CDR3 is TGTGCCAGCAGCCAGTCCGGGGGGGCAACTAATGAAAAACTGTTTTTT. Translating gives CASSQSGGATNEKLFF.

This clone is a singleton in its sample. V is TRBV30 and J is TRBJ2-2; unclear D gene. V was pared by 0 bases and J by 9 bases, with 17 bases between. From germline, CDR1 is GTSNPN and CDR2 SVGIG (reference sequence). The CDR3 consists of 15 residues. The DNA for the CDR3 is TGTGCCTGGAGTGTACTGAAGGGCCGTGAAAGGGAGCTGTTTTTT. Translating gives CAWSVLKGRERELFF.

The chain links TRBV4-1 to TRBJ2-4, with 12 bases identical to TRBD1. The CDR3 is 16 amino acids. Germline V lookup: CDR1 MGHRA, CDR2 YSYEKL. V gave up 1 base and J gave up 4 bases; unmatched junction bases: 2. The CDR3 nucleotides read TGCGCCAGCAGCCAAGTGGGACAGGGGGCGAAAAACATTCAGTACTTC. Translated: CASSQVGQGAKNIQYF.

The CDR3 DNA sequence: TGTGCCAGCAGTGGTAGCCCCCTCTATGGCTACACCTTC. This encodes CASSGSPLYGYTF. The genes are TRBV6-4 and TRBJ1-2; D unresolved. Trimming took 4 bases from V and 4 from J, leaving 10 bases between them. The CDR3 runs 13 residues. Per germline, CDR1 MRHNA and CDR2 SNTAGT.

The CDR3 spells CASSVSEVNEQFF. In DNA, the CDR3 is TGTGCCAGCAGCGTATCGGAGGTAAACGAGCAGTTCTTC. The chain has TRBV9 and TRBJ2-1; perhaps TRBD2 as D (5 bases). The CDR3 covers 13 residues. Per germline, CDR1 SGDLS and CDR2 YYNGEE. The V gene lost 1 base and the J gene lost 10 bases, with 12 bases spanning the gap.

The chain carries TRBV12-3 or TRBV12-4 and TRBJ2-1; TRBD2 matches 8 bases. This CDR3 spans 13 amino acids. The V segment lost 8 bases and the J segment 8 bases; nucleotides outside the gene matches: 8. The CDR3 is CASHRTSRDEQFF. The CDR3 nucleotides read TGTGCCAGCCATCGGACTAGCCGCGATGAGCAGTTCTTC.

The V call is TRBV18, the J call TRBJ1-2, with D possibly being TRBD1 (5 bases). Germline values: CDR1 KGHSH, CDR2 LQKENI. The V gene lost 3 bases and the J gene lost 2 bases, with 13 bases spanning the gap. This CDR3 is 15 amino acids long. CDR3 DNA sequence: TGTGCCAGCTCACCGTGGGGCCAGACCAACTATGGCTACACCTTC. Translated, it gives CASSPWGQTNYGYTF. The full variable domain, rest sourced from reference TRBV18 and TRBJ1-2, is NAGVMQNPRHLVRRRGQEARLRCSPMKGHSHVYWYRQLPEEGLKFMVYLQKENIIDESGMPKERFSAEFPKEGPSILRIQQVVRGDSAAYFCASSPWGQTNYGYTFGSGTRLTVV.

The table lists this clone with a few counts. This chain uses TRBV11-3 with TRBJ1-2; the match to TRBD1 covers 9 bases. J was trimmed by 8 bases and V by 5 bases; bases with no gene match: 12. In germline, CDR1 is SGHNT, CDR2 YENEEA. The CDR3 has 15 residues. The CDR3 protein is CASSDRDRDLSGYTF. CDR3 coding DNA: TGTGCCAGCAGCGACCGGGACAGGGATCTGTCGGGCTACACCTTC.

The genes are TRBV9 and TRBJ2-7; 8 bases map to TRBD1. Germline V CDR1 and CDR2: SGDLS, YYNGEE. The CDR3 is made up of 12 amino acids. The ends lost 0 bases at V and 7 bases at J; junction bases unmatched: 0. The CDR3 reads CASSVGQGEQYF. In DNA form, the CDR3 reads TGTGCCAGCAGCGTAGGACAGGGGGAGCAGTACTTC.

This rearrangement joins TRBV2 to TRBJ1-1; TRBD1 matches at 12 bases. Germline assignment: CDR1 SNHLY and CDR2 FYNNEI. The CDR3 runs to 14 residues. J gave up 4 bases and V 6 bases, and 3 bases lay outside the gene matches. The CDR3 is CASRGTGGGTEAFF. The CDR3, as DNA: TGTGCCAGCAGGGGGACAGGGGGCGGCACTGAAGCTTTCTTT.

The chain carries TRBV19 and TRBJ1-5, with a weak D call TRBD1 (6 bases). V lost 2 bases, J lost 7 bases, and 15 bases lay in between. CDR3 size: 15 residues. CDR1 and CDR2 (germline): LNHDA, SQIVND (reference sequence). The CDR3 loop is CASSIPQGGGQPQHF. CDR3 DNA: TGTGCCAGTAGTATACCACAGGGTGGGGGCCAGCCCCAGCATTTT.

This clone has only a few counts. The V call is TRBV27, the J call TRBJ1-1, with 7 bases lining up with TRBD1. The germline CDR1 and CDR2 sequences are MNHEY and SMNVEV (reference sequence). The CDR3 covers 16 residues. With V trimmed by 3 bases and J by 5 bases, 12 bases remained unmatched. In DNA, the CDR3 is TGTGCCAGCAGTTTTCAGGACAGGTCGAAGGGGACTGAAGCTTTCTTT. Protein: CASSFQDRSKGTEAFF.

V and J are TRBV19 and TRBJ2-5, with a possible D match to TRBD1 (6 bases). V lost 3 bases to trimming and J lost 6 bases, with 11 bases between them. The germline V gene encodes CDR1 LNHDA and CDR2 SQIVND (reference sequence). This CDR3 spans 13 amino acids. CDR3 bases: TGTGCCAGTAGTATTCCAGGGGAGAAGACCCAGTACTTC. This translates into CASSIPGEKTQYF. The full variable domain, with the rest looked up from reference TRBV19 and TRBJ2-5, is DGGITQSPKYLFRKEGQNVTLSCEQNLNHDAMYWYRQDPGQGLRLIYYSQIVNDFQKGDIAEGYSVSREKKESFPLTVTSAQKNPTAFYLCASSIPGEKTQYFGPGTRLLVL.

The genes are TRBV5-4 and TRBJ1-5; a possible D gene is TRBD1 (6 bases). The CDR3 sequence is 14 residues long. Germline V gene lookup returns CDR1 SGHNT and CDR2 YYREEE (reference sequence). V shed 7 bases and J shed 1 base, with 12 bases lying between them. CDR3 coding DNA: TGTGCCAGCTCGGCAGGGGAAAGCAATCAGCCCCAGCATTTT. As protein: CASSAGESNQPQHF.

The chain uses TRBV3-1 (or the pseudogene TRBV3-2) and TRBJ2-2; D possibly corresponds to TRBD2 (6 bases). The CDR3 contains 13 residues. Trimming took off 6 bases at V and 6 bases at J, with 11 bases between the two ends. From germline, CDR1 is LGHDT and CDR2 YNNKEL (reference sequence). CDR3 DNA sequence: TGTGCCAGCAGGCCGACTAGTCCCGGGGAGCTGTTTTTT. It translates to CASRPTSPGELFF.

The chain links TRBV24-1 to TRBJ1-2, with TRBD1 matching over 7 bases. Germline V CDR1 and CDR2: KGHDR, SFDVKD. The CDR3 is made up of 12 amino acids. V dropped 4 bases and J dropped 10; count of bases not matched to a gene: 5. The CDR3 spells CATSERQGLYTF. The DNA of the CDR3 is TGTGCCACCAGTGAGCGACAGGGCCTCTACACCTTC.